Given below is one T cell receptor beta chain in context. What it binds is unknown. This CDR3 is 16 amino acids long. V dropped 11 bases and J dropped 2; count of bases not matched to a gene: 17. In germline, CDR1 is WNHNN, CDR2 SYGVQD (reference sequence). In the PCR, 60 Vbeta and 13 Jbeta primers were used. TCRdb's copy holds only in-frame clones and misses some; the assay was immunoSEQ multiplex PCR. Its table records more than 140,000 clones. This sample stems from a study of cytomegalovirus exposure and HLA in healthy donors. Study-level results: TCR beta V- and J-gene trimming was later associated with a missense DCLRE1C variant.

Source material: PBMCs. The origin of this receptor is a woman between 18 and 29 years old in good health and CMV-seronegative. J is TRBJ2-7 and V is TRBV10-1; 8 positions agree with TRBD1. CDR3 coding DNA: TGCGCCCTGAAGCCCGAAGGACAGGGTTTCACCTACGAGCAGTACGTC. Protein: CALKPEGQGFTYEQYV.